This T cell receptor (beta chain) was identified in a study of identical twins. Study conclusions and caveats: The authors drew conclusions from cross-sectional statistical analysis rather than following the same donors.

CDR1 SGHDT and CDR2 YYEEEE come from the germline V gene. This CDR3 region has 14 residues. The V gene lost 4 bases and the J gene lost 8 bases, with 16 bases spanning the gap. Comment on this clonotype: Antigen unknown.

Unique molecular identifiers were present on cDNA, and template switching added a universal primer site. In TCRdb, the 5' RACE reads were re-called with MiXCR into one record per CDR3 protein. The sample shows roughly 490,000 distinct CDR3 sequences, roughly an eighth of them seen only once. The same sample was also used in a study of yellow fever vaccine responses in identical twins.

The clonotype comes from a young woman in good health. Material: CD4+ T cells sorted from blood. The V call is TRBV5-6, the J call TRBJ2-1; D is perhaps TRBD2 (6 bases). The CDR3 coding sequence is TGTGCCAGCAGCGCCGGACTATTTTGCGATGAGCAGTTCTTC. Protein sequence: CASSAGLFCDEQFF.